This entry features one T cell receptor (beta chain) sequence. Its specific antigen is unknown. No base-level quality is on record; no much larger clone is a single base apart. The sample belongs to a study of STAT3 mutations in large granular lymphocyte leukemia (dated by TCRdb to between 2019 and 2020). About the full investigation: Canonical activating STAT3 mutations were detected in roughly half of the longitudinally sequenced T-LGLL patients. Over half of the T-LGLL patients were given one or more immunosuppressive therapy regimens, and 40% of those treated had a hematologic response. To reconstruct clonal hierarchy and dynamics, serial deep sequencing of TCRbeta CDR3 and STAT3 was performed in patients with T-cell large granular lymphocyte leukemia. From an initial cohort of a few hundred LGL patients, 15 to 20 representative T-LGLL cases were selected for longitudinal TCRbeta and STAT3 sequencing. As controls, the study also included longitudinal sequencing of two patients with natural killer LGL leukemia. Patients were sequenced at approximately 4.4 time points on average, with the number of samplings per patient ranging from 2 to 8. The full study reports these points: TCR clonotype switching after therapy was observed in about 35% of the 18 patients, and all newly emerging clones were found to be STAT3 wild type. Because no samples were available when a clone first appeared, clonal expansion had to be inferred from samplings taken at other points. The linking of therapy response to changes in TCR clonal burden was complicated by variable intervals between samplings and differing treatment regimens. Several patients had a dominant TCR clone burden greater than the STAT3 mutant burden, which suggests that the STAT3 mutation arose secondarily within a clone that had already expanded. At least one immunodominant TCRbeta clonotype was present in every T-LGLL patient, and multiple immunodominant subclonotypes appeared in about half of the T-LGLL patients. Since codominant clonotypes persisted in some patients, a small but highly pathogenic clone may have gone undetected.

Inclusive of the bounding cysteine and phenylalanine, the CDR3 is 15 residues long. Just CDR3 DNA is preserved here, 45 bases in frame from base 1. At the junction V is shortened by 3 bases and J by 0 bases, with 11 bases in between. For CDR1 and CDR2, the germline V gene lists KGHSH and LQKENI. DNA was extracted from blood mononuclear cells, and the same DNA was used for both TCR and STAT3 sequencing. An Illumina MiSeq was used to sequence the TCRbeta libraries, yielding an average of about 40,000 productive templates per sample. TCRbeta CDR3 libraries were generated with the immunoSEQ assay using multiplex PCR amplification. In the authors' own workflow: Following a previously defined approach, repertoire diversity was calculated, and values close to 0 point to extremely monoclonal samples. TCRdb stores this immuneACCESS table with in-frame sequences only. Part of the clones is absent; in the studies checked, under half of the shortfall reflects unresolved V genes, and no reason is known for the rest. The V and J calls and clone size come from that table; D and trimming were worked out from the DNA. This sample is represented by 35,000 to 40,000 clones; more than 70% of them were singletons. The ten biggest clones cover roughly 0.4% of the sample.

The receptor's source is a human donor with T large granular lymphocyte leukemia. Some clones in this sample may be carry-over from other donors' samples. The chain employs TRBV18 and TRBJ1-2; possibly the D gene is TRBD1, per 6 matching bases. Sequencing input: PBMCs. The CDR3 here reads CASSPGDKTNYGYTF. The bases read TGTGCCAGCTCACCGGGGGACAAGACTAACTATGGCTACACCTTC. Joined to the reference TRBV18 and TRBJ1-2 proteins, this CDR3 gives the full variable domain: NAGVMQNPRHLVRRRGQEARLRCSPMKGHSHVYWYRQLPEEGLKFMVYLQKENIIDESGMPKERFSAEFPKEGPSILRIQQVVRGDSAAYFCASSPGDKTNYGYTFGSGTRLTVV.